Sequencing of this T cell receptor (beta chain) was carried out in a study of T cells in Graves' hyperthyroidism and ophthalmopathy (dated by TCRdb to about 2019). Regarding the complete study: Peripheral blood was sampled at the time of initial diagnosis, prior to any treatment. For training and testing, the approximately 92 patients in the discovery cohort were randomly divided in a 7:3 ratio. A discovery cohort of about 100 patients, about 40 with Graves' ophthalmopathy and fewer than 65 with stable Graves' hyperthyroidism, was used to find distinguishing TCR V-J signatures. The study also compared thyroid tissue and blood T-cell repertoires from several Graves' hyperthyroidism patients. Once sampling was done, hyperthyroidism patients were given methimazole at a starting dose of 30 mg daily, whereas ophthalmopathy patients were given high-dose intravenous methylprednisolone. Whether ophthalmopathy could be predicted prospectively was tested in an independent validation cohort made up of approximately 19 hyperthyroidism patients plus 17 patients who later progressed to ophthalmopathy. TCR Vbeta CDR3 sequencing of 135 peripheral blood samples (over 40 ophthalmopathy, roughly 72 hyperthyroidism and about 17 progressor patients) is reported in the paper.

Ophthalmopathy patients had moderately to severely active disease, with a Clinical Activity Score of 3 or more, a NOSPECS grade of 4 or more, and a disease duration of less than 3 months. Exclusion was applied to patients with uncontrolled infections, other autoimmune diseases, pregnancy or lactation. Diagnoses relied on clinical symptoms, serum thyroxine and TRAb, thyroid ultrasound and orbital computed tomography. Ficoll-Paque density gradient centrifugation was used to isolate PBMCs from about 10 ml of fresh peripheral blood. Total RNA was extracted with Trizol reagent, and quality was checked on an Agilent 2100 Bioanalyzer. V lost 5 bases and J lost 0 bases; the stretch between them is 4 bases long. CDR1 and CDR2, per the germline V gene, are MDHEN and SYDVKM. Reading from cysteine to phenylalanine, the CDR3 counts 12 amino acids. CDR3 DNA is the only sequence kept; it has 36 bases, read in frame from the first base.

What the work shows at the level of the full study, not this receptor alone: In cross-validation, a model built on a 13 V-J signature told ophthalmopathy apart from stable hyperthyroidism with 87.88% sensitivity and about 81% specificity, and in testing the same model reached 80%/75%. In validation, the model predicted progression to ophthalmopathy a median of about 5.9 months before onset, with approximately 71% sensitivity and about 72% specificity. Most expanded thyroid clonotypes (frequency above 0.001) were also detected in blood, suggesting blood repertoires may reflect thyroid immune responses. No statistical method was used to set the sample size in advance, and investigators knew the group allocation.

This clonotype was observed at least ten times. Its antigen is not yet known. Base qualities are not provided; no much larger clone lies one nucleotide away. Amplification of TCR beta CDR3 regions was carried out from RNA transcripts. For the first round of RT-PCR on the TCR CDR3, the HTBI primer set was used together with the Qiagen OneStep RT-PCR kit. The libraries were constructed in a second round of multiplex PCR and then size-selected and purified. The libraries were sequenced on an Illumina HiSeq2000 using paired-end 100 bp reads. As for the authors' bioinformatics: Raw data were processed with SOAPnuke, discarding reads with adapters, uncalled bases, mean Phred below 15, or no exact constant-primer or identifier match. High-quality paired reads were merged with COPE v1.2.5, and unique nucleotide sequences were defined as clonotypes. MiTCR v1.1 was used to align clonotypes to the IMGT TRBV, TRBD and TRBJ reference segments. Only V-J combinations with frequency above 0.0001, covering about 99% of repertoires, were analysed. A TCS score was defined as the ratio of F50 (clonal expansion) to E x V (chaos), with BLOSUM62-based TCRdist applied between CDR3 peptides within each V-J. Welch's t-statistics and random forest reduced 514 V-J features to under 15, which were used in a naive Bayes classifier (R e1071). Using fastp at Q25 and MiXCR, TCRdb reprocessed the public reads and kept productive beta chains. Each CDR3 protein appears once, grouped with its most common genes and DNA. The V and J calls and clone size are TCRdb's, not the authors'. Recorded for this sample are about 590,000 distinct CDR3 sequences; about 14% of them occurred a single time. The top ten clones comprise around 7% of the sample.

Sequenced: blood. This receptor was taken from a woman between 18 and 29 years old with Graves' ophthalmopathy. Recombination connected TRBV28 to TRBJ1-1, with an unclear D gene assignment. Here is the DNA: TGTGCCAGCAGTAACCTGAACACTGAAGCTTTCTTT. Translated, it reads CASSNLNTEAFF.